This T cell receptor beta chain was retrieved from a study of early T cells in non-severe SARS-CoV-2 infection. About the study: The chains were unpaired, and the sequenced material was bulk RNA from unsorted whole blood.

This clonotype has just a few counts. Its target is not known. Notes on the study in general: The VDJdb matching leaned toward anti-spike CD8 responses and overlooked private and CD4 specificities.

cDNA molecules, individually, were tagged with unique molecular identifiers. TCRdb re-called the 5' RACE reads through MiXCR, storing one row per CDR3 protein. Seen here are around 55,000 distinct CDR3 sequences, under 15% observed once, and the top ten hold 3.5% to 4.5%. Germline values: CDR1 SQVTM, CDR2 ANQGSEA. The CDR3 has 15 residues. After removal of 3 bases from V and 6 bases from J, the junction contained 9 bases not matched to a gene. The sample was whole blood. This clonotype originated in an adult who was a healthcare worker with PCR-confirmed SARS-CoV-2 infection or an uninfected control (not recorded which). The V gene is TRBV29-1, the J gene TRBJ2-3, with 10 bases matching TRBD2. This CDR3 is CSVDSSGRSYDTQYF. The CDR3 DNA reads as TGCAGCGTTGACTCTAGCGGGAGATCCTACGATACGCAGTATTTT.